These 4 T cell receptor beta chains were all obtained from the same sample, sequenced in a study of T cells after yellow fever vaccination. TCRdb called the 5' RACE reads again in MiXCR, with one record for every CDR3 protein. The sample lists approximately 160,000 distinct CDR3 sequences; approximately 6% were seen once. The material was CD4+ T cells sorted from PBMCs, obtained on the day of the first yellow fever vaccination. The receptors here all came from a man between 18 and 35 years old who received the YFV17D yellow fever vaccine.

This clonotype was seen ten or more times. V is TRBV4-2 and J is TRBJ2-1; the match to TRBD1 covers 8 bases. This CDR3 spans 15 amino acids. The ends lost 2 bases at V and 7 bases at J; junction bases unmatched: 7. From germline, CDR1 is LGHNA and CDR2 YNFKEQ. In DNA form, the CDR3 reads TGTGCCAGCAGCCAACCTGACAGGGGAGAAAATGAGCAGTTCTTC. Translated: CASSQPDRGENEQFF.

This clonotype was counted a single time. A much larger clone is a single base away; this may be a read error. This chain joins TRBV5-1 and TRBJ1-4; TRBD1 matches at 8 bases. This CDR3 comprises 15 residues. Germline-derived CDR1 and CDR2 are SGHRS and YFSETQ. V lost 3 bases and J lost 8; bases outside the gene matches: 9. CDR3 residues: CASSSQGVFREKLFF. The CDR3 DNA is TGCGCCAGCAGCTCACAGGGGGTTTTCCGGGAAAAACTGTTTTTT.

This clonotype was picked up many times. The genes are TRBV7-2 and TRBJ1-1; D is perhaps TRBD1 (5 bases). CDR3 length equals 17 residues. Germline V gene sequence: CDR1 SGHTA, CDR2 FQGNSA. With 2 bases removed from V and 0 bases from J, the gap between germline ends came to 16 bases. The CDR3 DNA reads TGTGCCAGCAGCTTAAACCCAGGGCGGTTGATGAACACTGAAGCTTTCTTT. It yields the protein CASSLNPGRLMNTEAFF.

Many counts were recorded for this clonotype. Here the CDR3 DNA reads TGTGCCAGCAGGAGGGACACTGAAGCTTTCTTT. This encodes CASRRDTEAFF. The genes are TRBV5-6 and TRBJ1-1, with no clear D. The CDR3 has 11 residues. The V end was cut by 5 bases, the J end by 3 bases, with 5 bases between. Looked up from germline, CDR1 is SGHDT and CDR2 is YYEEEE. Looking up the rest from reference TRBV5-6 and TRBJ1-1 gives the full variable domain: DAGVTQSPTHLIKTRGQQVTLRCSPKSGHDTVSWYQQALGQGPQFIFQYYEEEERQRGNFPDRFSGHQFPNYSSELNVNALLLGDSALYLCASRRDTEAFFGQGTRLTVV.